These T cell receptor beta chains were read from a single sample in a study of T-cell reconstitution after alpha-beta-depleted transplantation in children. TCRdb reprocessed the PCR reads via MiXCR and lists one record per CDR3 protein. The table includes more than 300,000 distinct CDR3 sequences, 15% to 20% detected once. The starting material was PBMCs, mostly from graft donor cells, obtained 360 days after TCRalphabeta/CD19-depleted stem cell transplant. The source of these receptors is a male patient aged 2 to 10 who had a stem cell transplant for acute lymphoblastic leukemia, so the T cells may come from the graft donor. Each CDR3 is given with its conserved first and last residue. Fields, in order: V gene, J gene, D gene, clone size, CDR3 DNA, CDR3 protein. A D gene is named only where the DNA matches it firmly. Some rows have no size entry. The others give once, few or many, or a class for an expanded clone.

TRBV27	TRBJ2-2	-	-	TGTGCCAGCAGTCCTTCGATTGATCACGCGACTACCGGGGAGCTGTTTTTT	CASSPSIDHATTGELFF
TRBV6-1	TRBJ2-1	-	-	TGTGCCAGCACCCCTTCGGGATACAATGAGCAGTTCTTC	CASTPSGYNEQFF
TRBV5-1	TRBJ2-7	-	-	TGCGCCAGCAGCTTGGAGAGTCCCTGGTCCTACGAGCAGTACTTC	CASSLESPWSYEQYF
TRBV4-3	TRBJ2-2	-	few	TGCGCCAGCAGCCACAGAGGAGCAAGGGAGGAGCTGTTTTTT	CASSHRGAREELFF
TRBV18	TRBJ2-3	-	-	TGTGCCAGCTCACCACAGTCCATTGCGGATACGCAGTATTTT	CASSPQSIADTQYF
TRBV9	TRBJ2-1	-	-	TGTGCCAGCAGCCCCCTCCCCGGGACCCCAAGTGAGCAGTTCTTC	CASSPLPGTPSEQFF
TRBV14	TRBJ2-2	-	many	TGTGCCAGCAGCCAATTCGGGCCCGGGGAGCTGTTTTTT	CASSQFGPGELFF
TRBV4-1	TRBJ2-7	-	-	TGCGCCAGCAGCCAACGGGACGGGACCTACGAGCAGTACTTC	CASSQRDGTYEQYF
TRBV5-6	TRBJ1-2	-	-	TGTGCCAGCAGCTTCGACTATGGCTACACCTTC	CASSFDYGYTF
TRBV5-1	TRBJ2-7	-	few	TGCGCCAGCAGCTTCGAGGCGGGACCCGCCTACGAGCAGTACTTC	CASSFEAGPAYEQYF
TRBV7-9	TRBJ2-5	-	-	TGTGCCAGCAGCCCATGGACTGCAGAGACCCAGTACTTC	CASSPWTAETQYF
TRBV7-9	TRBJ1-2	TRBD1	many	TGTGCCAGCAGCTTATCGAGGCAGGGGGCTGGCTACACCTTC	CASSLSRQGAGYTF
TRBV19	TRBJ1-1	-	-	TGTGCCAGTAGTATCGGGACCCGCGGCACTGAAGCTTTCTTT	CASSIGTRGTEAFF
TRBV7-6	TRBJ1-6	-	-	TGTGCCAGCAGCTTAGGCGGCAGCTTTGAGTCACCCCTCCACTTT	CASSLGGSFESPLHF